This is a list of T cell receptor beta chains from one sample in a study of shared clonotypes between healthy human individuals. Repertoires were generated with immunoSEQ multiplex PCR, while TCRdb's copy carries only in-frame clones and drops some. The sample contains about 590,000 clones, about 95% of which appear only once. Sequencing input: naive CD8+ T cells sorted from blood. The source of these receptors is a woman under 40 in good health. The CDR3 runs from the conserved cysteine through the conserved F or W. A D gene is named only where the DNA matches it firmly. Clone sizes are given selectively: once, few, many, or a class where the clone is expanded.

TRBJ2-1	TRBV30	once	NA	TGTGCCTGGAGTGTTAATGAGCAGTTCTTC	CAWSVNEQFF
TRBJ2-1	TRBV5-1	NA	NA	TGCGCCAGCAGCTTGGAGCTAGCTCATGAGCAGTTCTTC	CASSLELAHEQFF
TRBJ1-2	TRBV7-9	few	NA	TGTGCCAGCAGTCTAGGTCGTGGCAATCGGGATGGCTACACCTTC	CASSLGRGNRDGYTF
TRBJ1-1	TRBV5-6	NA	NA	TGTGCCAGCAGCTTGGGGTTAGGGAACACTGAAGCTTTCTTT	CASSLGLGNTEAFF
TRBJ2-1	TRBV11-2	NA	TRBD2	TGTGCCAGCAGCTTAACCCTAGCGGGGTACAATGAGCAGTTCTTC	CASSLTLAGYNEQFF
TRBJ2-7	TRBV9	NA	NA	TGTGCCAGCAGCGTAGAAGGGGCAGGGGCGGTCTACGAGCAGTACTTC	CASSVEGAGAVYEQYF
TRBJ2-2	TRBV28	NA	TRBD2	TGTGCCAGCAGTTTCCAGGGGACTAGCTTTAGCACCGGGGAGCTGTTTTTT	CASSFQGTSFSTGELFF
TRBJ2-2	TRBV19	NA	NA	TGTGCCAGTAGTTTATCCGGGATTGACACCGGGGAGCTGTTTTTT	CASSLSGIDTGELFF
TRBJ2-7	TRBV6-1	NA	NA	TGTGCCAGCAGCGCAACAGGCGCGAGCTCCTACGAGCAGTACTTC	CASSATGASSYEQYF
TRBJ1-3	TRBV7-9	NA	TRBD1	TGTGCCAGCAGCTTAGCAGGGGGCTTTGGAAACACCATATATTTT	CASSLAGGFGNTIYF
TRBJ2-2	TRBV28	NA	TRBD1	TGTGCCAGCAGTTTGATCTTAAGGACAGGGGGCGTCGGGGAGCTGTTTTTT	CASSLILRTGGVGELFF
TRBJ2-1	TRBV5-6	NA	NA	TGTGCCACCCGAGTGTCCCAGGGCAATGAGCAGTTCTTC	CATRVSQGNEQFF
TRBJ1-2	TRBV4-1	NA	TRBD1	TGCGCCAGCAGCCTGGGACAGCAGGTCTATGGCTACACCTTC	CASSLGQQVYGYTF
TRBJ1-5	TRBV16	NA	TRBD1	TGTGCCAGCAGCCAATCGCCAGGGGGGGACCAGCCCCAGCATTTT	CASSQSPGGDQPQHF
TRBJ2-5	TRBV28	once	NA	TGTGCCAGCAGTTCTAGTAATGGCCAGTACTTC	CASSSSNGQYF
TRBJ2-7	TRBV2	NA	NA	TGTGCCACATTGGCAGGAAACTCCTACGAGCAGTACTTC	CATLAGNSYEQYF
TRBJ2-3	TRBV28	NA	TRBD1	TGTGCCAGCAGTTTTGGGACAGGGGTAACAGATACGCAGTATTTT	CASSFGTGVTDTQYF
TRBJ2-7	TRBV5-5	NA	NA	TGTGCCAGCAGCCCCCGGGGCGAATTGAACGAGCAGTACTTC	CASSPRGELNEQYF
TRBJ2-7	TRBV2	NA	NA	TGTGCCAGCAGTGAAGGTGTCTACGAGCAGTACTTC	CASSEGVYEQYF
TRBJ1-1	TRBV19	NA	NA	TGTGCCAGTAGTATAGTGCGGGTCAGGGAGAACACTGAAGCTTTCTTT	CASSIVRVRENTEAFF
TRBJ2-3	TRBV2	NA	TRBD2	TGTGCCAGCAGTGAAGATGAATATGGACTAGCGGGAGGGCCTTCTAGCACAGATACGCAGTATTTT	CASSEDEYGLAGGPSSTDTQYF
TRBJ2-5	TRBV6-6	NA	NA	TGTGCCAGCAGTGAGCTAGACCCAGAGACCCAGTACTTC	CASSELDPETQYF
TRBJ1-1	TRBV5-1	NA	NA	TGCGCCAGCAGCTGGTTTATAGGAACTGAAGCTTTCTTT	CASSWFIGTEAFF
TRBJ2-7	TRBV7-9	NA	NA	TGTGCCAGCAGCTTAGACGGACAGCCCTCCTACGAGCAGTACTTC	CASSLDGQPSYEQYF
TRBJ2-7	TRBV11-2	NA	TRBD1	TGTGCCAGCAGCTTGGGACAGAACTACGAGCAGTACTTC	CASSLGQNYEQYF
TRBJ2-7	TRBV7-9	NA	TRBD2	TGTGCCAGCAGCTTAGTACTAGCGCCATACGAGCAGTACTTC	CASSLVLAPYEQYF
TRBJ2-7	TRBV6-1	NA	NA	TGTGCCAGCAGTGGATACAGGCGCGAGCAGTACTTC	CASSGYRREQYF
TRBJ2-3	TRBV30	NA	NA	TGTGCCTGGAGTGTACCCCACACGGAGACAGATACGCAGTATTTT	CAWSVPHTETDTQYF
TRBJ2-1	TRBV27	NA	NA	TGTGCCAGCAGTTTATCGTGGGGCACCTACAATGAGCAGTTCTTC	CASSLSWGTYNEQFF
TRBJ2-2	TRBV5-1	NA	NA	TGCGCCAGCAGCCCCAGAGAACCGAACACCGGGGAGCTGTTTTTT	CASSPREPNTGELFF
TRBJ2-7	TRBV11-2	NA	NA	TGTGCCAGCAGCTCCTCGGACGGAACCTACGAGCAGTACTTC	CASSSSDGTYEQYF
TRBJ1-1	TRBV28	once	NA	TGTGCCAGCAGTTTCGGGGGTGAAGACACTGAAGCTTTCTTT	CASSFGGEDTEAFF
TRBJ2-7	TRBV28	NA	TRBD1	TGTGCCAGCAGTCTCTCGGGACAGTCCTACGAGCAGTACTTC	CASSLSGQSYEQYF
TRBJ1-1	TRBV6-5	NA	NA	TGTGCCAGCAGTTCTCCCGGACAGGAAGCTTTCTTT	CASSSPGQEAFF
TRBJ1-3	TRBV2	NA	NA	TGTGCCAGCAGTCCTGGAAACACCATATATTTT	CASSPGNTIYF
TRBJ2-1	TRBV6-5	NA	TRBD2	TGTGCCAGCAGCCCGGGAGGTTACAATGAGCAGTTCTTC	CASSPGGYNEQFF
TRBJ2-1	TRBV5-4	NA	NA	TGTGCCAGCAGCTCCATGGATGAGCAGTTCTTC	CASSSMDEQFF
TRBJ2-7	TRBV5-4	NA	TRBD1	TGTGCCAGCAGCCCGGCAGGGGGTACCTACGAGCAGTACTTC	CASSPAGGTYEQYF
TRBJ2-3	TRBV7-5	NA	NA	TGTGTCAGAAGCTTACCGTTGGATACGCAGTATTTT	CVRSLPLDTQYF
TRBJ1-5	TRBV11-2	NA	NA	TGTGCCAGCGCCGCGTCGTCTTTTCCCAATCAGCCCCAGCATTTT	CASAASSFPNQPQHF